This T cell receptor beta chain was profiled in a study of T cell responses to AZD1222 COVID-19 vaccine. In the study overall: Second-dose timings of about 4 or about 12 weeks were pooled. Whole-study results and caveats: Elevations in Spike-specific TCR breadth and depth followed administration of two AZD1222 doses. Repertoires were obtained solely post-peak T cell response. Baseline seropositivity characterized only a handful of AZD1222 recipients.

There are 16 residues in the CDR3. Deletions cut 3 bases from V and 5 bases from J, with 18 bases between. Germline CDR1 and CDR2: SGHAT and FQNNGV. About this clone itself: Its specificity is not known.

Here immunoSEQ multiplex PCR was the method, and the copy in TCRdb shows in-frame clones only, minus some. The profile shows 100,000 to 150,000 clones, about nine tenths of them singletons. This chain joins TRBV11-2 and TRBJ2-3; D remains unclear. The sequence derives from an adult in good health. Sequenced material: peripheral blood, taken on day 0 of AZD1222 vaccination. CDR3 amino acids: CASSLPHRETQDTQYF. The CDR3 DNA sequence: TGTGCCAGCAGCTTGCCTCACCGAGAAACACAAGATACGCAGTATTTT.